The 28 T cell receptor beta chains listed next were all sequenced from one sample in a study of T cell responses to AZD1222 COVID-19 vaccine. Generated by immunoSEQ multiplex PCR, the TCRdb table keeps only in-frame clones and is missing some. The data contain about 120,000 clones, roughly 91% of them singletons. The sequencing used peripheral blood, collected 28 days after the second AZD1222 dose. The receptors stem from an adult who received the AZD1222 COVID-19 vaccine.

The gene calls are TRBV7-2 and TRBJ2-3; TRBD2 aligns across 11 bases. This CDR3 contains 20 residues. V lost 0 bases, J lost 1 base, and 12 bases stayed unmatched. Germline V CDR1 and CDR2: SGHTA, FQGNSA. CDR3 sequence: CASSLALAGLAGIGTDTQYF. CDR3 sequence (DNA): TGTGCCAGCAGCTTAGCGCTTGCCGGACTAGCGGGCATAGGCACAGATACGCAGTATTTT. The whole variable domain, remainder taken from reference TRBV7-2 and TRBJ2-3, is GAGVSQSPSNKVTEKGKDVELRCDPISGHTALYWYRQSLGQGLEFLIYFQGNSAPDKSGLPSDRFSAERTGGSVSTLTIQRTQQEDSAVYLCASSLALAGLAGIGTDTQYFGPGTRLTVL.

The CDR3 DNA sequence: TGCGCCAGCAGCTTGGCTCAGATGAGCACAGATACGCAGTATTTT. Protein product: CASSLAQMSTDTQYF. This chain links TRBV5-1 with TRBJ2-3, with no clear D. Germline CDR1 reads SGHRS; CDR2 reads YFSETQ. The CDR3 sequence is 15 residues long. The V end lost 0 bases, the J end lost 0 bases, and 8 bases lay between the germline ends.

This chain links TRBV5-1 with TRBJ1-3; D is ambiguous. Germline values: CDR1 SGHRS, CDR2 YFSETQ. There are 12 residues in the CDR3. Trimming removed 2 bases from V and 4 bases from J, with 4 bases in between. The CDR3 nucleotides are TGCGCCAGCAGCTTACAGGGAAACACCATATATTTT. Encoded protein: CASSLQGNTIYF.

The rearrangement joins TRBV6-6 to TRBJ1-4; D call uncertain. Germline V gene data show CDR1 as MNHNY and CDR2 as SVGAGI (reference sequence). The CDR3 contains 15 residues. Trimming took 2 bases from V and 4 from J, leaving 11 bases between them. CDR3 in amino acids: CASSYARADNEKLFF. The DNA of the CDR3 is TGTGCCAGCAGTTACGCTCGGGCAGATAATGAAAAACTGTTTTTT.

The V and J genes are TRBV30 and TRBJ1-3; no clear D gene. V lost 2 bases, J lost 0 bases, and 8 bases lay in between. Germline CDR1 GTSNPN, CDR2 SVGIG (reference sequence). CDR3 length equals 14 residues. The DNA of the CDR3 is TGTGCCTGGAGTTTAGTCCGCTCTGGAAACACCATATATTTT. It encodes CAWSLVRSGNTIYF.

CDR3 bases: TGTGCCAGTAGTATTTTTACAGGGGAGGATTCACCCCTCCACTTT. Translated, it gives CASSIFTGEDSPLHF. The chain is built from TRBV19 and TRBJ1-6; TRBD1 aligns across 7 bases. Unmatched junction bases numbered 7, after V lost 3 bases and J lost 8 bases. In germline, CDR1 is LNHDA, CDR2 SQIVND (reference sequence). The CDR3 contains 15 residues.

This chain joins TRBV28 and TRBJ2-2; D call uncertain. V was cut by 6 bases and J by 7 bases, with 12 bases left in between. This CDR3 is 13 amino acids long. Germline CDR1 is MDHEN and CDR2 is SYDVKM. The CDR3 sequence is CASSLPGFGELFF. In DNA, the CDR3 is TGTGCCAGCAGCCTCCCGGGCTTCGGGGAGCTGTTTTTT. Drawing the rest from reference TRBV28 and TRBJ2-2, the complete variable domain is DVKVTQSSRYLVKRTGEKVFLECVQDMDHENMFWYRQDPGLGLRLIYFSYDVKMKEKGDIPEGYSVSREKKERFSLILESASTNQTSMYLCASSLPGFGELFFGEGSRLTVL.

V gene TRBV5-1 combines with J gene TRBJ1-2; D remains unclear. CDR3 length: 14 amino acids. Trimming removed 4 bases at V and 2 bases at J, with 12 bases between. Looked up from germline, CDR1 is SGHRS and CDR2 is YFSETQ. CDR3 sequence reads: CASSIRTANYGYTF. CDR3 in DNA: TGCGCCAGCAGCATAAGGACTGCAAACTATGGCTACACCTTC.

The CDR3 here is CASSGLAANYGYTF. DNA of the CDR3: TGTGCCAGCAGCGGCTTAGCGGCTAACTATGGCTACACCTTC. This rearrangement joins TRBV6-5 to TRBJ1-2; D remains unclear. V shed 6 bases and J shed 0 bases, with 11 bases lying between them. CDR3 size: 14 residues. Germline-derived CDR1 and CDR2 are MNHEY and SVGAGI.

The chain recombines TRBV3-1 (or the pseudogene TRBV3-2) with TRBJ2-3; 8 bases map to TRBD2. J was trimmed by 4 bases and V by 2 bases; bases with no gene match: 5. Germline V gene data show CDR1 as LGHDT and CDR2 as YNNKEL (reference sequence). The CDR3 length is 15 residues. CDR3 in amino acids: CASSQPGGEADTQYF. DNA of the CDR3: TGTGCCAGCAGCCAACCGGGAGGGGAGGCAGATACGCAGTATTTT.

The chain is built from TRBV7-3 and TRBJ2-7; 11 bases are a match to TRBD1. Germline V lookup: CDR1 SGHTA, CDR2 FQGTGA. V lost 5 bases and J lost 7; bases outside the gene matches: 4. CDR3 length equals 13 residues. DNA of the CDR3: TGTGCCAGCAGCCAAGGGACAGGGGGGGAGCAGTACTTC. Translating gives CASSQGTGGEQYF.

The rearrangement links TRBV6-6 to TRBJ1-1; 10 bases agree with TRBD1. J was trimmed by 1 base and V by 6 bases; bases with no gene match: 2. Looked up from germline, CDR1 is MNHNY and CDR2 is SVGAGI (reference sequence). CDR3 size: 14 residues. The CDR3 sequence is CASRDRGGNTEAFF. CDR3 coding DNA: TGTGCCAGCAGGGACAGGGGGGGGAACACTGAAGCTTTCTTT.

The chain is built from TRBV15 and TRBJ2-3; tentatively, D is TRBD1 (5 bases). Germline V gene lookup returns CDR1 LNHNV and CDR2 YYDKDF (reference sequence). This CDR3 has 15 residues. Trimming pared 1 base from V and 3 bases from J, leaving 11 bases between. DNA for the CDR3: TGTGCCACCAGCAGAGTGGGGAAGGGGACAGATACGCAGTATTTT. This sequence encodes CATSRVGKGTDTQYF.

The chain recombines TRBV12-3 or TRBV12-4 with TRBJ1-1; D uncertain. The V and J ends lost 6 bases and 6 bases respectively, with 8 bases between them. This CDR3 comprises 11 residues. CDR3 residues: CASRIGPEAFF. The CDR3 nucleotides are TGTGCCAGCAGAATAGGACCTGAAGCTTTCTTT.

The J gene is TRBJ2-5, the V gene TRBV6-2 or TRBV6-3; TRBD1 aligns across 8 bases. This CDR3 contains 14 residues. CDR1 and CDR2 (germline): MNHEY, SVGEGT. V dropped 2 bases and J dropped 5; count of bases not matched to a gene: 4. Here the CDR3 reads CASSYRQGRETQYF. The DNA of the CDR3 is TGTGCCAGCAGTTACAGACAGGGGAGGGAGACCCAGTACTTC.

This chain uses TRBV7-2 with TRBJ2-1; a possible D gene is TRBD2 (5 bases). Trimming pared 1 base from V and 7 bases from J, leaving 14 bases between. The CDR3 is 15 residues long. CDR1 is SGHTA and CDR2 is FQGNSA in the germline V gene. In DNA, the CDR3 is TGTGCCAGCAGCTTAGTTGGTGGACCGGGGAATGAGCAGTTCTTC. Encoded protein: CASSLVGGPGNEQFF.

The gene calls are TRBV2 and TRBJ2-2; D remains ambiguous. V lost 6 bases to trimming and J lost 5 bases, with 13 bases between them. CDR3 length: 14 residues. In germline, CDR1 is SNHLY, CDR2 FYNNEI. CDR3 protein: CASSVHLGTGELFF. The DNA of the CDR3 is TGTGCCAGCAGCGTCCACCTGGGGACCGGGGAGCTGTTTTTT.

The J gene is TRBJ2-3, the V gene TRBV19, with 7 bases fitting TRBD2. After removal of 8 bases from V and 4 bases from J, the junction contained 9 bases not matched to a gene. This CDR3 is built from 14 residues. CDR1 is LNHDA and CDR2 is SQIVND in the germline V gene (reference sequence). The CDR3 spells CASSEVAGADTQYF. The CDR3 DNA is TGTGCCAGTTCCGAGGTGGCGGGGGCAGATACGCAGTATTTT.

Written as DNA, the CDR3 is TGTGCCAGTAGTATAGGCAGGGTAGGAAGCAATCAGCCCCAGCATTTT. Translating gives CASSIGRVGSNQPQHF. The V call is TRBV19, the J call TRBJ1-5; possibly TRBD1 for D (5 bases). Germline CDR1 reads LNHDA; CDR2 reads SQIVND (reference sequence). The CDR3 length is 16 residues. The V end was cut by 1 base, the J end by 1 base, with 11 bases between.

The V call is TRBV2, the J call TRBJ2-5, with D tentatively TRBD1 (6 bases). CDR1 is SNHLY and CDR2 is FYNNEI in the germline V gene. CDR3 length equals 14 residues. The ends were cut back, 5 bases at V and 0 bases at J, with 10 bases in the middle. In DNA, the CDR3 is TGTGCCAGCAGTACATGGGACAACCAAGAGACCCAGTACTTC. Translation: CASSTWDNQETQYF.

The CDR3, as DNA: TGTGCCAGTAGTATAGGACAAGGCCTCTACGAGCAGTACTTC. Its translation: CASSIGQGLYEQYF. The gene calls are TRBV19 and TRBJ2-7; D gene unclear. Germline-derived CDR1 and CDR2 are LNHDA and SQIVND (reference sequence). This CDR3 comprises 14 residues. V was cut by 1 base and J by 3 bases, with 10 bases left in between.

In nucleotides, the CDR3 is TGTGCCAGCAGCACCTCGGGGAGGATTGGCTACACCTTC. Translated, it gives CASSTSGRIGYTF. J is TRBJ1-2 and V is TRBV9, with D hard to call. Looked up from germline, CDR1 is SGDLS and CDR2 is YYNGEE. The V end was cut by 4 bases, the J end by 7 bases, with 14 bases between. There are 13 residues in the CDR3.

As to this clone: Other DNA sequences in the sample encode the same CDR3. This chain links TRBV5-1 with TRBJ1-1, with a tentative D call TRBD1 (5 bases). CDR3 length: 14 amino acids. With 2 bases removed from V and 0 bases from J, the gap between germline ends came to 8 bases. Germline lookup yields CDR1 SGHRS and CDR2 YFSETQ. The chain's CDR3 is CASSLAGMNTEAFF. The CDR3 DNA sequence: TGCGCCAGCAGCTTAGCAGGGATGAACACTGAAGCTTTCTTT.

The rearrangement links TRBV5-5 to TRBJ1-1, with D possibly being TRBD1 (5 bases). The V end was cut by 5 bases, the J end by 0 bases, with 14 bases between. The germline CDR1 and CDR2 sequences are SGHKS and YYEKEE (reference sequence). The CDR3 loop spans 15 amino acids. As DNA, the CDR3 is TGTGCCAGCAGTAGGTACAGGAACATGAACACTGAAGCTTTCTTT. Translated, it gives CASSRYRNMNTEAFF.

The chain has TRBV15 and TRBJ1-6; D gene uncertain. Germline CDR1 reads LNHNV; CDR2 reads YYDKDF (reference sequence). V lost 1 base to trimming and J lost 2 bases, with 6 bases between them. The CDR3 is 15 residues long. CDR3: CATSRAEAYNSPLHF. Here the CDR3 DNA reads TGTGCCACCAGCAGAGCCGAAGCCTATAATTCACCCCTCCACTTT.

The V gene is TRBV19, the J gene TRBJ1-2; a possible D gene is TRBD1 (6 bases). The CDR3 is 14 amino acids. V was shortened by 5 bases and J by 0 bases, with 10 bases between the two germline ends. CDR1 and CDR2 from the germline V gene are LNHDA and SQIVND (reference sequence). The CDR3 DNA is TGTGCCAGTAGTCGACAGGTTGCTAACTATGGCTACACCTTC. Translating gives CASSRQVANYGYTF.

The genes are TRBV12-3 or TRBV12-4 and TRBJ1-6, with D unresolved. This CDR3 spans 12 amino acids. The germline V and J ends were trimmed by 3 bases and 10 bases, with 7 bases remaining between them. The CDR3 region is CASSFTGSPLHF. In DNA, the CDR3 is TGTGCCAGCAGTTTTACTGGCTCACCCCTCCACTTT.

The chain carries TRBV7-9 and TRBJ1-5; D may be TRBD1 (5 bases). This CDR3 has 14 residues. The V and J ends lost 5 bases and 7 bases respectively, with 15 bases between them. CDR1 SEHNR and CDR2 FQNEAQ come from the germline V gene (reference sequence). Written as DNA, the CDR3 is TGTGCCAGCAGCCCGATGGCGGGGGGACAGCCCCAGCATTTT. Encoded protein: CASSPMAGGQPQHF.